Reported below is one T cell receptor (beta chain). This CDR3 region has 14 residues. Trimming took 3 bases from V and 3 from J, leaving 9 bases between them. The germline CDR1 and CDR2 sequences are ENHRY and SYGVKD. Study processing details: Reference gene primer amplification in the assay estimated nucleated cell counts. TCRdb keeps only in-frame clones here, not all; method: immunoSEQ multiplex PCR. V, J and clone size were drawn from that table, and D and trimming were deduced from the DNA. The top ten clones hold roughly 3.1% of a sample with around 250,000 clones, 82% of them seen once. This sample was included in a study of blood T cell repertoires in COVID-19. The overall study: Specimens from acute and convalescent COVID-19 originated in the United States, Italy and Spain. The analysed material was cDNA or gDNA that came from T cells, B-cell-depleted T cells, or PBMCs.

The receptor comes from a woman in her late teens or twenties with acute or convalescent COVID-19. What was sequenced was peripheral blood. The rearrangement links TRBV10-3 to TRBJ1-3, with D uncertain. The CDR3 protein is CAISDGAGGNTIYF. CDR3 nucleotides: TGTGCCATCAGTGATGGCGCGGGTGGAAACACCATATATTTT.